The 11 T cell receptor beta chains listed next were all sequenced from one sample in a study of neoadjuvant nivolumab and ipilimumab in lung cancer. Profiling relied on immunoSEQ multiplex PCR, and the TCRdb table lists in-frame clones only, not all of them. The sample comprises over 25,000 clones, roughly nine tenths of which are singletons, and 2% to 2.5% rests with the top ten. This specimen was peripheral blood, taken after neoadjuvant nivolumab, alone or with ipilimumab, at or shortly before surgery. These receptor sequences come from an adult with non-small cell lung cancer.

The CDR3 nucleotides read TGCGCCAGCAGTGAGTCTACGGACGTAGGGACTGAAGCTTTCTTT. Its translation is CASSESTDVGTEAFF. The chain joins TRBV10-2 to TRBJ1-1; D not certain. CDR3 length: 15 residues. Trimming cost V 0 bases and J 5 bases, with 13 bases left between them. Per the germline V gene, CDR1 is WSHSY and CDR2 is SAAADI.

The chain joins TRBV27 to TRBJ2-2; D gene ambiguous. Deletions cut 8 bases from V and 6 bases from J, with 10 bases between. From germline, CDR1 is MNHEY and CDR2 SMNVEV (reference sequence). The CDR3 contains 12 residues. CDR3 residues: CASGRGSGELFF. In nucleotides, the CDR3 is TGTGCCAGCGGTCGCGGCTCCGGGGAGCTGTTTTTT.

V gene TRBV29-1 combines with J gene TRBJ1-3; D may be TRBD1 (6 bases). Trimming took off 6 bases at V and 4 bases at J, with 10 bases between the two ends. Germline CDR1 and CDR2: SQVTM and ANQGSEA. There are 12 residues in the CDR3. CDR3 DNA sequence: TGCAGCGTACGACAGGAGGGAAACACCATATATTTT. Encoded protein: CSVRQEGNTIYF.

This rearrangement joins TRBV14 to TRBJ2-5; a possible D gene is TRBD1 (5 bases). Trimming cost V 2 bases and J 1 base, with 14 bases left between them. CDR1 and CDR2 from the germline V gene are SGHDN and FVKESK. This CDR3 contains 16 residues. CDR3 sequence (DNA): TGTGCCAGCAGCCAACCTGGGGCGGCGACCCAAGAGACCCAGTACTTC. This sequence encodes CASSQPGAATQETQYF. Full variable domain (remainder filled in from reference TRBV14 and TRBJ2-5): EAGVTQFPSHSVIEKGQTVTLRCDPISGHDNLYWYRRVMGKEIKFLLHFVKESKQDESGMPNNRFLAERTGGTYSTLKVQPAELEDSGVYFCASSQPGAATQETQYFGPGTRLLVL.

The chain carries TRBV6-1 and TRBJ2-7, with 7 positions matching TRBD1. The length of the CDR3 is 15 residues. The V gene end was trimmed by 5 bases and the J gene end by 2 bases; junction bases not matched to a gene: 9. Germline CDR1 MNHNS, CDR2 SASEGT. The CDR3 spells CASSKRQGPPYEQYF. CDR3 nucleotide sequence: TGTGCCAGCAGTAAGCGACAGGGACCACCCTACGAGCAGTACTTC.

A word on this clone: The same CDR3 arises from other DNA sequences in this sample as well. V and J are TRBV11-2 and TRBJ1-1; no definite D call. Trimming stripped 1 base from V and 1 base from J, with 7 bases between. This CDR3 is 14 amino acids long. The germline V gene has CDR1 SGHAT and CDR2 FQNNGV. CDR3 loop: CASSLAGRNTEAFF. DNA of the CDR3: TGTGCCAGCAGCTTAGCCGGGAGGAACACTGAAGCTTTCTTT.

V and J are TRBV11-2 and TRBJ2-3; the D is unclear. This CDR3 is 12 amino acids long. CDR1 SGHAT and CDR2 FQNNGV come from the germline V gene. V lost 5 bases, J lost 6 bases, and 9 bases lay in between. CDR3 amino acids: CASSPSTDTQYF. The DNA for the CDR3 is TGTGCCAGCAGCCCTTCGACGGATACGCAGTATTTT.

Regarding this clone: The junction shows a germline mismatch at one end, possibly a read error. The CDR3 bases are TGTGCCAGCTCTCCACCGCCCATAGGAGAAAACCAGTACTTC. This encodes CASSPPPIGENQYF. The gene calls are TRBV18 and TRBJ2-5, with D unresolved. CDR1 and CDR2 (germline): KGHSH, LQKENI. The CDR3 extends over 14 amino acids. Full variable domain (missing parts from reference TRBV18 and TRBJ2-5): NAGVMQNPRHLVRRRGQEARLRCSPMKGHSHVYWYRQLPEEGLKFMVYLQKENIIDESGMPKERFSAEFPKEGPSILRIQQVVRGDSAAYFCASSPPPIGENQYFGPGTRLLVL.

The chain uses TRBV9 and TRBJ2-2; D tentatively fits TRBD1 or TRBD2 (5 bases each). CDR3 length: 15 residues. Trimming pared 4 bases from V and 0 bases from J, leaving 10 bases between. Germline V CDR1 and CDR2: SGDLS, YYNGEE. The CDR3 DNA sequence: TGTGCCAGCAGCAGGGGACGTTCGAACACCGGGGAGCTGTTTTTT. This translates into CASSRGRSNTGELFF.

V and J are TRBV5-4 and TRBJ2-1, with 14 nucleotides matching TRBD2. Germline V gene data show CDR1 as SGHNT and CDR2 as YYREEE (reference sequence). This CDR3 contains 17 residues. V lost 0 bases to trimming and J lost 6 bases; unmatched junction nucleotides: 5. The CDR3 coding sequence is TGTGCCAGCAGCTTGGCCGGGACTAGCGGGAGAGCCAATGAGCAGTTCTTC. It specifies CASSLAGTSGRANEQFF.

The CDR3 nucleotides are TGCGCCAGCAGTGACCCGACTAGCGGGAGGATTTACAATGAGCAGTTCTTC. This encodes CASSDPTSGRIYNEQFF. The rearrangement joins TRBV10-2 to TRBJ2-1; TRBD2 aligns across 13 bases. Germline CDR1 is WSHSY and CDR2 is SAAADI. V trimming: 3 bases; J trimming: 4 bases; junction bases outside the gene matches: 6. This CDR3 region has 17 residues.